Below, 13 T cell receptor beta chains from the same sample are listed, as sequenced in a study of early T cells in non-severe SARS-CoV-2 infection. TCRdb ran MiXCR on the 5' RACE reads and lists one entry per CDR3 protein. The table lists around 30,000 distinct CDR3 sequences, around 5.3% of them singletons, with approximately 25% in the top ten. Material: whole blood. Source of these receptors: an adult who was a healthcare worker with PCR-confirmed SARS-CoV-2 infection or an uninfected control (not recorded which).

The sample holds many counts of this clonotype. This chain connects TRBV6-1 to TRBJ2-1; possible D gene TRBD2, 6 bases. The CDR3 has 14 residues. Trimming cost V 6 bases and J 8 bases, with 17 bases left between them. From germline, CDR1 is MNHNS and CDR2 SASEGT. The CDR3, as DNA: TGTGCCAGCAGGGGGACTCTGTTTGGGGATGAGCAGTTCTTC. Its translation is CASRGTLFGDEQFF.

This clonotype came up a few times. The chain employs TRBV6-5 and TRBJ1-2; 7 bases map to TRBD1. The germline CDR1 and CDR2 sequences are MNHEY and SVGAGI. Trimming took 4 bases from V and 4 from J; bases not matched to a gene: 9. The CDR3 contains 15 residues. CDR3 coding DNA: TGTGCCAGCAGTTCAACGACAGGGAGCAGCTATGGCTACACCTTC. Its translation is CASSSTTGSSYGYTF.

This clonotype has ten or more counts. CDR3: CASSLDIYSYEQYF. CDR3 coding DNA: TGTGCCAGCAGCCTAGATATATACTCCTACGAGCAGTACTTC. The rearrangement uses TRBV5-6 and TRBJ2-7, with D unresolved. Germline V lookup: CDR1 SGHDT, CDR2 YYEEEE. Trimming stripped 4 bases from V and 0 bases from J, with 11 bases between. The CDR3 consists of 14 residues.

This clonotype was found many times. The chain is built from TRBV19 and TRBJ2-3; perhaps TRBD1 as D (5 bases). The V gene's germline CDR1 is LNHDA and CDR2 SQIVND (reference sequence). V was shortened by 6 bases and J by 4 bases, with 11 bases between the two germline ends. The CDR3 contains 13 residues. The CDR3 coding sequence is TGTGCCAGTAGACCACAGGCCCCAGATACGCAGTATTTT. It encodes CASRPQAPDTQYF.

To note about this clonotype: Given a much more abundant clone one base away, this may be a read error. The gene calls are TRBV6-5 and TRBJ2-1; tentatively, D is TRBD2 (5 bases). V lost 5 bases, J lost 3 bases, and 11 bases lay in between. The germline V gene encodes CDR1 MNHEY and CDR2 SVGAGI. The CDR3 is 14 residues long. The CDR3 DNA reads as TGTGCCAGCAGTCGCGGGTCAGGCTACAATGAGCAGTTCTTC. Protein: CASSRGSGYNEQFF.

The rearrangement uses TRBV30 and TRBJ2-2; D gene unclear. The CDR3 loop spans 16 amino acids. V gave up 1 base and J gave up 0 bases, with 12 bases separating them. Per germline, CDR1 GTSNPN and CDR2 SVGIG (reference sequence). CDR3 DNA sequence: TGTGCCTGGAGTGCAATTTTACGGGCGAACACCGGGGAGCTGTTTTTT. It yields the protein CAWSAILRANTGELFF.

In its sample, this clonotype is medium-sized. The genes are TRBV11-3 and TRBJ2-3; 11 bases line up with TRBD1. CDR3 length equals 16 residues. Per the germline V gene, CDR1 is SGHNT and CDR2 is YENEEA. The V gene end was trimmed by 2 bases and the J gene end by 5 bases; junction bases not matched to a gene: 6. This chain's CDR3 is CASSLQAGTGGDTQYF. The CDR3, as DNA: TGTGCCAGCAGCTTACAAGCCGGGACAGGGGGAGATACGCAGTATTTT.

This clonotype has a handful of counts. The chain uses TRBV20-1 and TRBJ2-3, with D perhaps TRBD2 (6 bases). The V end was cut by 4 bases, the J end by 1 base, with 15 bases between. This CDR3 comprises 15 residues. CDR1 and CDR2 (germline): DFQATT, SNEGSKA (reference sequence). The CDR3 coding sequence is TGCAGTGCTAACCATGCGGGGATGGGCACAGATACGCAGTATTTT. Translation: CSANHAGMGTDTQYF.

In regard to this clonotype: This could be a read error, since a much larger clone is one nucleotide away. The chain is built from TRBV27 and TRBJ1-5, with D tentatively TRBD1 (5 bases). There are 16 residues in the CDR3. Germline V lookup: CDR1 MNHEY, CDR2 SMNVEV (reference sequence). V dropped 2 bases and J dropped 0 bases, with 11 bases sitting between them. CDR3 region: CASSLGAQYSNQPQHF. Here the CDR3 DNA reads TGTGCCAGCAGTTTAGGGGCACAATATAGCAATCAGCCCCAGCATTTT.

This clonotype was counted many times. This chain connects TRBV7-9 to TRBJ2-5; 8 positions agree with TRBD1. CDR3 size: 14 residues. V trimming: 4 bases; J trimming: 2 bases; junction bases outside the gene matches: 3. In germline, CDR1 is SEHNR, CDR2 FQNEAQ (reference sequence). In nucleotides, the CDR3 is TGTGCCAGCAGCTCCCGGACAGGGCAAGAGACCCAGTACTTC. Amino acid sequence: CASSSRTGQETQYF.

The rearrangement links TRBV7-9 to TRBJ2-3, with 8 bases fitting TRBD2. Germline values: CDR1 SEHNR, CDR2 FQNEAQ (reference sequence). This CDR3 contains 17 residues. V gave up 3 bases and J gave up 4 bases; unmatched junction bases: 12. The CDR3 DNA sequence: TGTGCCAGCAGCTTGTCTCTGGGGACTAGGCGATCAGATACGCAGTATTTT. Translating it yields CASSLSLGTRRSDTQYF.

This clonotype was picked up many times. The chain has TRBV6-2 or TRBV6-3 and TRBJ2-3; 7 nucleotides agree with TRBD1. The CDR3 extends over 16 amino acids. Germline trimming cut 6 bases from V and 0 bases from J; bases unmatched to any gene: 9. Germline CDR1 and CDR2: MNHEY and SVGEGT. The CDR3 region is CASRDRFSTSTDTQYF. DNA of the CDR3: TGTGCCAGCAGGGACAGGTTTTCCACTAGCACAGATACGCAGTATTTT.

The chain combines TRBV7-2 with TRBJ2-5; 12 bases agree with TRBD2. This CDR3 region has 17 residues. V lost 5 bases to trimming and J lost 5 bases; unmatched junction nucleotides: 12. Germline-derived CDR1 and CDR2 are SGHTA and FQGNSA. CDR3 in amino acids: CASSVGLLAGGPETQYF. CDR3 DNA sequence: TGTGCCAGCAGCGTAGGGTTACTAGCGGGAGGTCCCGAGACCCAGTACTTC.